The rows below give T cell receptor beta chains drawn from one sample of a study of shared clonotypes between healthy human individuals. Here immunoSEQ multiplex PCR was the method, and the copy in TCRdb shows in-frame clones only, minus some. The sample holds 2 million to 2.5 million clones, more than 85% seen once. Source material: naive CD4+ T cells from PBMCs. The receptors were gathered from a man aged 18 to 35 in good health. Some clones in this sample may be carry-over from other donors' samples. CDR3s include the opening cysteine and the closing phenylalanine or tryptophan. The D gene is left open where the match is weak. Rows may omit the clone size; those that give it use once, few, many or a size class.

TRBV7-2,16,TRBD2,TRBJ2-1,-,TGTGCCAGCAGCTTAGTGTGGACTAGCGGAAACAATGAGCAGTTCTTC,CASSLVWTSGNNEQFF
TRBV28,12,TRBD1,TRBJ2-1,-,TGTGCCAGCAAGAACAGGGGGCATGAGCAGTTCTTC,CASKNRGHEQFF
TRBV18,14,TRBD1,TRBJ1-1,-,TGTGCCAGCACATCCGGACAGGGGAACACTGAAGCTTTCTTT,CASTSGQGNTEAFF
TRBV4-3,15,TRBD2,TRBJ2-3,-,TGCGCCAGCAGCCCTACTAGCGGGAGTTCAGATACGCAGTATTTT,CASSPTSGSSDTQYF
TRBV7-9,16,-,TRBJ2-3,-,TGTGCCAGCAGCCTAGCCCAGCGGAGTAGCACAGATACGCAGTATTTT,CASSLAQRSSTDTQYF
TRBV19,15,-,TRBJ1-4,once,TGTGCCAGTAGTATAGATTCCAAGGGAGGTGAAAAACTGTTTTTT,CASSIDSKGGEKLFF
TRBV5-1,13,-,TRBJ2-7,-,TGCGCCAGCAGCGTCCCAGGGAGCTACGAGCAGTACTTC,CASSVPGSYEQYF
TRBV11-3,16,-,TRBJ2-2,-,TGTGCCAGCAGCTTAGTTCGGGCTCCGAACACCGGGGAGCTGTTTTTT,CASSLVRAPNTGELFF
TRBV7-9,16,TRBD2,TRBJ2-3,-,TGTGCCAGCAGCTTACCGGGACTAGCCCCTGCAGATACGCAGTATTTT,CASSLPGLAPADTQYF
TRBV29-1,13,TRBD2,TRBJ2-7,-,TGCAGCGTCCAAGGACTAGCGGGATACGAGCAGTACTTC,CSVQGLAGYEQYF
TRBV27,15,TRBD1,TRBJ1-1,-,TGTGCCAGCAGTTCGGCCGACAGGGTGGGCACTGAAGCTTTCTTT,CASSSADRVGTEAFF
TRBV4-1,14,-,TRBJ2-7,-,TGCGCCAGCAGCCGTGGCATCGGGGACTACGAGCAGTACTTC,CASSRGIGDYEQYF
TRBV7-9,19,-,TRBJ2-7,-,TGTGCCAGCAGCCCAGGGCTGCTCCTTTTTCCGCCAATTTATTACGAGCAGTACTTC,CASSPGLLLFPPIYYEQYF
TRBV6-1,15,TRBD1,TRBJ2-5,-,TGTGCCAGCAGTGCGTGGGACAGGGGTAGAGAGACCCAGTACTTC,CASSAWDRGRETQYF
TRBV18,11,-,TRBJ2-5,once,TGTGCCAGCTTTCGCCAAGAGACCCAGTACTTC,CASFRQETQYF
TRBV9,14,-,TRBJ1-1,few,TGTGCCAGCAGCGTAGACGCGGAGAACACTGAAGCTTTCTTT,CASSVDAENTEAFF
TRBV5-4,15,-,TRBJ1-1,-,TGTGCCAGCAGCTTCTTCGACATCGCGAACACTGAAGCTTTCTTT,CASSFFDIANTEAFF
TRBV2,13,-,TRBJ2-3,-,TGTGCCAGCAGCAGCGGATACACAGATACGCAGTATTTT,CASSSGYTDTQYF
TRBV5-4,15,TRBD2,TRBJ2-3,once,TGTGCCAGCAGCCTGACTAGCGGGCAATCAGATACGCAGTATTTT,CASSLTSGQSDTQYF
TRBV4-3,15,-,TRBJ2-7,-,TGCGCCAGCAGACGACTTTCCCGCCAATCCTACGAGCAGTACTTC,CASRRLSRQSYEQYF
TRBV28,14,TRBD1,TRBJ1-2,-,TGTGCCAGCAGCTCCCCGGGACAGGGGGGTGGCTACACCTTC,CASSSPGQGGGYTF
TRBV5-1,13,-,TRBJ1-5,-,TGCGCCAGCAGCCCTGACACGGATCAGCCCCAGCATTTT,CASSPDTDQPQHF
TRBV2,15,TRBD1,TRBJ2-7,-,TGTGCCAGCAGGTCCGGGACAGAAAGTTACTACGAGCAGTACTTC,CASRSGTESYYEQYF
TRBV7-9,13,TRBD2,TRBJ2-7,-,TGTGCCAGCCACGGACTAGCGGGAGGGAAGCAGTACTTC,CASHGLAGGKQYF
TRBV7-2,14,-,TRBJ1-5,-,TGTGCCAGCAGCCCTACGGCGGGGGATCAGCCCCAGCATTTT,CASSPTAGDQPQHF
TRBV20-1,10,-,TRBJ2-3,-,TGCAGTGCTAGAGGCGATACGCAGTATTTT,CSARGDTQYF
TRBV5-1,15,TRBD1,TRBJ2-1,-,TGCGCCAGCAGCTTGGTAGGGACAGGGTACAATGAGCAGTTCTTC,CASSLVGTGYNEQFF
TRBV7-2,14,-,TRBJ2-1,-,TGTGCCAGCAGCCCCGGGGTTTCCTACAATGAGCAGTTCTTC,CASSPGVSYNEQFF
TRBV6-5,14,-,TRBJ2-7,-,TGTGCCAGCAGTTACAGAGGGGGGATTGACGAGCAGTACTTC,CASSYRGGIDEQYF
TRBV11-2,19,-,TRBJ1-5,-,TGTGCCAGCAGCTTTGGGGGGACCCCGTTGGCCCGGGGCAATCAGCCCCAGCATTTT,CASSFGGTPLARGNQPQHF
TRBV18,17,TRBD2,TRBJ2-1,-,TGTGCCAGCTCACCACCGTTAGCGGGACTCTCCTACAATGAGCAGTTCTTC,CASSPPLAGLSYNEQFF
TRBV9,11,-,TRBJ2-1,-,TGTGCCAGCTGTAACCCCAATGAGCAGTTCTTC,CASCNPNEQFF
TRBV7-3,15,-,TRBJ2-1,-,TGTGCCAGCAGCTTCGGTTTAGCGGTCTACAATGAGCAGTTCTTC,CASSFGLAVYNEQFF
TRBV6-5,15,TRBD2,TRBJ2-3,-,TGTGCCAGCAGTTTGACTAGCGGGAGCGCAGATACGCAGTATTTT,CASSLTSGSADTQYF
TRBV6-5,15,TRBD1,TRBJ1-3,-,TGTGCCAGCAGATCCGACAGGGCCGCTGGAAACACCATATATTTT,CASRSDRAAGNTIYF
TRBV5-1,17,-,TRBJ1-3,once,TGCGCCAGCAGCTTTTTGGACACCGGAGGATCTGGAAACACCATATATTTT,CASSFLDTGGSGNTIYF
TRBV5-6,16,-,TRBJ2-5,-,TGTGCCAGCAGCTGGGGGCAGAGCGGCACCGGATTGCCCCAGTACTTC,CASSWGQSGTGLPQYF
TRBV7-3,14,TRBD2,TRBJ2-1,-,TGTGCCAGCAGCTTTGCGGGAGTAACGGGTGAGCAGTTCTTC,CASSFAGVTGEQFF
TRBV18,14,-,TRBJ2-7,-,TGTGCCAGCTCACCGACCGAGAGCTCCTACGAGCAGTACTTC,CASSPTESSYEQYF
TRBV30,13,-,TRBJ2-1,-,TGTGCCTGGAGTGTGAGGCTAGCGAACCAGCAGTTCTTC,CAWSVRLANQQFF
TRBV6-5,15,TRBD1,TRBJ2-7,-,TGTGCCAGCACAAAAACGGGGACAGGGGCTATCGAGCAGTACTTC,CASTKTGTGAIEQYF
TRBV27,18,-,TRBJ1-5,-,TGTGCCAGCAGTTTAATGGCCCCTCACAGTCGTTGGTATCAGCCCCAGCATTTT,CASSLMAPHSRWYQPQHF
TRBV27,15,TRBD2,TRBJ2-5,-,TGTGCCAGCAGTTTATTACTAGCGGGGCAAGAGACCCAGTACTTC,CASSLLLAGQETQYF
TRBV6-5,16,-,TRBJ1-2,-,TGTGCCAGCAGTTCACTATCTGGGAGGGGCGACTATGGCTACACCTTC,CASSSLSGRGDYGYTF
TRBV28,16,-,TRBJ2-3,-,TGTGCCAGCAGTTCCCTAAGAAGCCCAAGCACAGATACGCAGTATTTT,CASSSLRSPSTDTQYF
TRBV6-1,14,-,TRBJ2-7,-,TGTGCCAGCAGTGAAGCGCGAGGGGCCTACGAGCAGTACTTC,CASSEARGAYEQYF
TRBV11-2,14,-,TRBJ2-1,-,TGTGCCAGCAGCTTTACAGGATCGTACAATGAGCAGTTCTTC,CASSFTGSYNEQFF
TRBV28,16,TRBD1,TRBJ1-5,-,TGTGCCAGCAGAAATCCCGGGACAGGGGGAACAGGGCCCCAGCATTTT,CASRNPGTGGTGPQHF
TRBV25-1,14,TRBD2,TRBJ2-5,-,TGTGCCAGCAGTGAATTCCTAGCGGGAGAGACCCAGTACTTC,CASSEFLAGETQYF
TRBV5-6,16,-,TRBJ2-7,-,TGTGCCAGCAGCTTTCGGCCGGAACAGGGAGCCTACGAGCAGTACTTC,CASSFRPEQGAYEQYF
TRBV11-2,12,-,TRBJ2-7,-,TGTGCCAGCAGCCCAGACACATACGAGCAGTACTTC,CASSPDTYEQYF
TRBV19,15,TRBD1,TRBJ1-5,few,TGTGCCAGTAGTTTTAGACAGGGGGGTAATCAGCCCCAGCATTTT,CASSFRQGGNQPQHF
TRBV5-1,14,-,TRBJ1-1,-,TGCGCCAGCAGCTTGGGGGGAAAGAACACTGAAGCTTTCTTT,CASSLGGKNTEAFF
TRBV11-3,15,TRBD2,TRBJ2-1,-,TGTGCCAGCAGCTTTAGCCTAGCGGGAGGCAATGAGCAGTTCTTC,CASSFSLAGGNEQFF
TRBV19,13,-,TRBJ1-3,-,TGTGCCAGTAGTTTGCAGTTGGGGAACACCATATATTTT,CASSLQLGNTIYF
TRBV11-2,14,TRBD1,TRBJ2-7,-,TGTGCCAGCAGCCCCGGACAGGGCCCCTACGAGCAGTACTTC,CASSPGQGPYEQYF
TRBV7-2,16,-,TRBJ2-3,-,TGTGCCAGCAGCCAGAACCCGGGTTCCCTCGCAGATACGCAGTATTTT,CASSQNPGSLADTQYF
TRBV28,13,-,TRBJ2-5,-,TGTGCCAGCATGATGCGGTCGGGAGAGACCCAGTACTTC,CASMMRSGETQYF
TRBV19,16,TRBD2,TRBJ2-6,-,TGTGCCAGTAGTATAGTCCCTAGCGGGACTCCCTCCGTCCTGACTTTC,CASSIVPSGTPSVLTF